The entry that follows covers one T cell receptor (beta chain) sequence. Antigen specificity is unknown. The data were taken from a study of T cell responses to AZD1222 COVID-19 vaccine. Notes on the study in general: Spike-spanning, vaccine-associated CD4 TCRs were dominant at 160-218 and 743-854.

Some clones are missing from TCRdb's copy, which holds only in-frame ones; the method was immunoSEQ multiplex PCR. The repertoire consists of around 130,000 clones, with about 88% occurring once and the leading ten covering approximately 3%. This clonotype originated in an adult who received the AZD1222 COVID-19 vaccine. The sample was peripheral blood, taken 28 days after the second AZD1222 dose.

This chain's CDR3 is CASARTENTEAFF. In DNA, the CDR3 is TGTGCCAGCGCAAGGACGGAGAACACTGAAGCTTTCTTT. V usage is TRBV2 and J usage is TRBJ1-1, with D unclear. The CDR3 is 13 amino acids. CDR1 and CDR2 from the germline V gene are SNHLY and FYNNEI. V shed 8 bases and J shed 1 base, with 11 bases lying between them.